The 30 T cell receptor beta chains in this list originate from one sample, sequenced in a study of regulatory T cells in long-lasting Graves disease. Construction of TCR beta libraries relied on iRepertoire HTBI primers and on Arm-PCR targeting CDR3 regions. TCRdb independently ran MiXCR on the multiplex PCR reads; one entry per CDR3 protein. The table has over 650,000 distinct CDR3 sequences, around 30% seen once; the top ten hold 35% to 55%. Time point here: persistent/refractory GD, antithyroid drugs over 5 years with positive TRAb. Preparation of the TCR library used RNA extracted from PBMCs. Here the sequenced sample was peripheral blood mononuclear cells (PBMCs), taken when the disease was refractory, from a patient treated with antithyroid drugs. All receptors derive from a female donor with Graves disease.

This chain uses TRBV12-3 or TRBV12-4 with TRBJ1-2; tentative D call: TRBD1 (6 bases). CDR3 size: 14 residues. Deletions cut 3 bases from V and 5 bases from J, with 13 bases between. The CDR3 here is CASSLAEGVYGYTF. The CDR3 region has the DNA TGTGCCAGCAGTTTGGCGGAGGGGGTATATGGCTACACCTTC.

A note on this clonotype: Given a much more abundant clone one base away, this may be a read error. This likely comes from a read error, as the CDR3 has no conserved phenylalanine or tryptophan at its end. The chain recombines TRBV28 with TRBJ1-4; no definite D call. With 3 bases removed from V and 7 bases from J, the gap between germline ends came to 9 bases. The CDR3 has 13 residues. Germline CDR1 is MDHEN and CDR2 is SYDVKM. DNA for the CDR3: TGTGCCAGCAGTTTCAGGACCCGTGAAAAACTGTTTTCT. Its translation: CASSFRTREKLFS.

The gene calls are TRBV12-3 or TRBV12-4 and TRBJ1-1; D gene uncertain. This CDR3 is 15 amino acids long. Trimming cost V 6 bases and J 0 bases, with 14 bases left between them. The CDR3 DNA is TGTGCCAGCAGACCCGACGCGGGATTGAACACTGAAGCTTTCTTT. As protein: CASRPDAGLNTEAFF.

The J gene is TRBJ2-5, the V gene TRBV7-9; 7 bases are a match to TRBD1. The CDR3 is made up of 15 amino acids. Germline CDR1 and CDR2: SEHNR and FQNEAQ (reference sequence). Trimming cost V 1 base and J 2 bases; bases outside gene matches: 4. CDR3 residues: CASSLEGQTQETQYF. The CDR3 nucleotides read TGTGCCAGCAGCTTAGAGGGACAGACACAAGAGACCCAGTACTTC. The whole variable domain, remainder taken from reference TRBV7-9 and TRBJ2-5, is DTGVSQNPRHKITKRGQNVTFRCDPISEHNRLYWYRQTLGQGPEFLTYFQNEAQLEKSRLLSDRFSAERPKGSFSTLEIQRTEQGDSAMYLCASSLEGQTQETQYFGPGTRLLVL.

The V gene is TRBV28, the J gene TRBJ1-1, with D perhaps matching TRBD1 (6 bases). CDR1 is MDHEN and CDR2 is SYDVKM in the germline V gene. V lost 2 bases to trimming and J lost 1 base, with 11 bases between them. There are 15 residues in the CDR3. For the CDR3, the DNA is TGTGCCAGCAGTTTACCCCCGGGACAGAACACTGAAGCTTTCTTT. Amino acid sequence: CASSLPPGQNTEAFF.

The CDR3 DNA reads TGCAGTGCTAGTAGCCTAGCGGGACCCACCGGGGAGCTGTTTTTT. Protein: CSASSLAGPTGELFF. J is TRBJ2-2 and V is TRBV20-1, with 9 bases matching TRBD2. This CDR3 is 15 amino acids long. Germline V gene sequence: CDR1 DFQATT, CDR2 SNEGSKA (reference sequence). With V trimmed by 3 bases and J by 4 bases, 6 bases remained unmatched.

This clonotype was seen only a few times. The rearrangement joins TRBV20-1 to TRBJ1-1; 8 positions agree with TRBD1. V was pared by 0 bases and J by 7 bases, with 7 bases of the junction left unmatched. The germline gives CDR1 DFQATT, CDR2 SNEGSKA (reference sequence). This CDR3 is 14 amino acids long. The CDR3 reads CSAREARGPSEAFF. CDR3 nucleotides: TGCAGTGCTAGAGAGGCCAGGGGGCCAAGTGAAGCTTTCTTT.

This clonotype turned up a few times. The chain combines TRBV12-3 or TRBV12-4 with TRBJ2-2; TRBD1 matches at 7 bases. After removal of 10 bases from V and 0 bases from J, the junction contained 5 bases not matched to a gene. The CDR3 totals 14 residues. CDR3 in DNA: TGTGCCAACCAGGGACAGCCGAACACCGGGGAGCTGTTTTTT. Amino acids: CANQGQPNTGELFF.

This clonotype has a handful of counts. The V and J genes are TRBV27 and TRBJ1-5; D not certain. This CDR3 is 15 amino acids long. From germline, CDR1 is MNHEY and CDR2 SMNVEV (reference sequence). The germline V and J ends were trimmed by 1 base and 4 bases, with 11 bases remaining between them. CDR3 amino acids: CASSLWARPNQPQHF. In DNA, the CDR3 is TGTGCCAGCAGTTTATGGGCCAGGCCTAATCAGCCCCAGCATTTT.

This clonotype was observed a handful of times. The J gene is TRBJ2-7, the V gene TRBV19, with D possibly being TRBD1 (5 bases). V was clipped by 10 bases and J by 0 bases, with 16 bases between them. The CDR3 totals 14 residues. Germline CDR1 LNHDA, CDR2 SQIVND (reference sequence). As DNA, the CDR3 is TGTGCCACCATTTCACAGGTCCGCTCCTACGAGCAGTACTTC. It codes for CATISQVRSYEQYF.

This clonotype has more than one count but fewer than ten. The chain links TRBV30 to TRBJ2-7; perhaps TRBD1 as D (6 bases). CDR1 is GTSNPN and CDR2 is SVGIG in the germline V gene (reference sequence). This CDR3 is built from 15 residues. The germline V and J ends were trimmed by 5 bases and 2 bases, with 19 bases remaining between them. The CDR3 loop reads CAWFPDRTHTYEQYF. The CDR3 DNA reads as TGTGCCTGGTTCCCTGACAGGACCCACACCTACGAGCAGTACTTC.

The V and J genes are TRBV6-2 or TRBV6-3 and TRBJ1-2; D possibly corresponds to TRBD1 (5 bases). This CDR3 comprises 14 residues. Germline CDR1 reads MNHEY; CDR2 reads SVGEGT. Trimming took 4 bases from V and 8 from J, leaving 17 bases between them. CDR3 sequence (DNA): TGTGCCAGCAGTTTCTTGGGGACTCAAGGGGGCTACACCTTC. Translated: CASSFLGTQGGYTF.

This clonotype has a handful of counts. The CDR3 loop is CSARDAGVQGMNTEAFF. CDR3 DNA: TGCAGTGCTAGAGATGCTGGGGTGCAAGGGATGAACACTGAAGCTTTCTTT. This chain links TRBV20-1 with TRBJ1-1; D gene unclear. Germline loops: CDR1 DFQATT, CDR2 SNEGSKA (reference sequence). V lost 0 bases and J 0 bases, leaving 17 bases between the germline ends. The CDR3 extends over 17 amino acids.

This clonotype has a single count. The chain carries TRBV20-1 and TRBJ1-5; no definite D call. This CDR3 has 17 amino acids. Trimming cost V 6 bases and J 1 base, with 22 bases left between them. Germline lookup yields CDR1 DFQATT and CDR2 SNEGSKA (reference sequence). The CDR3 loop reads CSASQEFGSYSNQPQHF. The CDR3 nucleotides are TGCAGTGCCTCCCAGGAGTTTGGTTCCTACAGCAATCAGCCCCAGCATTTT.

A few counts support this clonotype. The chain joins TRBV7-2 to TRBJ1-2; 7 bases are a match to TRBD1. The ends lost 5 bases at V and 6 bases at J; junction bases unmatched: 9. This CDR3 region has 14 residues. CDR1 SGHTA and CDR2 FQGNSA come from the germline V gene. The CDR3 DNA sequence: TGTGCCAGCAGCCCAGACAGGGTAGGGAATGGCTACACCTTC. Residues: CASSPDRVGNGYTF.

The V gene is TRBV19, the J gene TRBJ2-5; perhaps D is TRBD1 or TRBD2 (5 bases each). The CDR3 covers 14 residues. Germline V gene lookup returns CDR1 LNHDA and CDR2 SQIVND (reference sequence). V was clipped by 1 base and J by 5 bases, with 11 bases between them. CDR3 residues: CASSIAQGVETQYF. The DNA for the CDR3 is TGTGCCAGTAGTATAGCTCAGGGAGTGGAGACCCAGTACTTC.

J is TRBJ1-4 and V is TRBV19, with unresolved D. The CDR3 runs 16 residues. Germline assignment: CDR1 LNHDA and CDR2 SQIVND (reference sequence). V was shortened by 6 bases and J by 0 bases, with 14 bases between the two germline ends. Here the CDR3 reads CASSSPRTATNEKLFF. DNA for the CDR3: TGTGCCAGTAGCTCACCTAGGACCGCAACTAATGAAAAACTGTTTTTT.

This chain links TRBV20-1 with TRBJ2-5; tentatively, D is TRBD1 or TRBD2 (5 bases each). This CDR3 has 15 amino acids. Germline-derived CDR1 and CDR2 are DFQATT and SNEGSKA (reference sequence). V was clipped by 2 bases and J by 5 bases, with 18 bases between them. The CDR3 loop reads CSARSDLDSGETQYF. The CDR3 coding sequence is TGCAGTGCTAGATCAGACCTGGACTCAGGGGAGACCCAGTACTTC.

Only a few counts were recorded for this clonotype. As DNA, the CDR3 is TGCAGCTTTCGGGTTGTAGCGCAGGGCGGTCCGCCCCAGCATTTT. Translation: CSFRVVAQGGPPQHF. This sequence joins TRBV29-1 and TRBJ1-5; the D gene is possibly TRBD1 (5 bases). CDR3 size: 15 residues. In germline, CDR1 is SQVTM, CDR2 ANQGSEA. Trimming stripped 8 bases from V and 9 bases from J, with 26 bases between.

This clonotype has a count of ten or more. J is TRBJ1-5 and V is TRBV6-1; D gene unclear. This CDR3 is 11 amino acids long. The V end lost 2 bases, the J end lost 4 bases, and 0 bases lay between the germline ends. Germline V lookup: CDR1 MNHNS, CDR2 SASEGT. The DNA of the CDR3 is TGTGCCAGCAGTGAAAATCAGCCCCAGCATTTT. Protein product: CASSENQPQHF.

The rearrangement uses TRBV18 and TRBJ2-6, with 8 positions matching TRBD1. This CDR3 contains 15 residues. V gave up 3 bases and J gave up 3 bases; unmatched junction bases: 1. Looked up from germline, CDR1 is KGHSH and CDR2 is LQKENI. The chain's CDR3 is CASSPRGLGANVLTF. The CDR3 nucleotides read TGTGCCAGCTCACCCAGGGGGCTTGGGGCCAACGTCCTGACTTTC.

In this sample, this clonotype turned up many times. The V and J genes are TRBV28 and TRBJ1-5; D gene ambiguous. Germline CDR1 reads MDHEN; CDR2 reads SYDVKM. V gave up 1 base and J gave up 4 bases, with 14 bases separating them. CDR3 length: 16 residues. Here the CDR3 DNA reads TGTGCCAGCAGTTTATATTTCGGATTGGGAAATCAGCCCCAGCATTTT. This codes for CASSLYFGLGNQPQHF.

In this sample, this clonotype turned up a few times. The chain carries TRBV20-1 and TRBJ2-7; 8 bases are a match to TRBD1. The CDR3 sequence is 13 residues long. Germline CDR1 and CDR2: DFQATT and SNEGSKA (reference sequence). V lost 0 bases to trimming and J lost 6 bases; unmatched junction nucleotides: 4. This CDR3 reads CSARDRTGTEQYF. CDR3 in DNA: TGCAGTGCTAGAGATCGGACAGGGACCGAGCAGTACTTC.

The chain links TRBV7-9 to TRBJ2-6, with D perhaps TRBD1 (6 bases). The V end was cut by 1 base, the J end by 4 bases, with 11 bases between. The CDR3 spans 16 residues. Germline V gives CDR1 SEHNR, CDR2 FQNEAQ (reference sequence). The DNA of the CDR3 is TGTGCCAGCAGCTTAGAGGGGGTGGGAGGGGCCAACGTCCTGACTTTC. Translating it yields CASSLEGVGGANVLTF. The variable domain in full, completed from reference TRBV7-9 and TRBJ2-6, reads DTGVSQNPRHKITKRGQNVTFRCDPISEHNRLYWYRQTLGQGPEFLTYFQNEAQLEKSRLLSDRFSAERPKGSFSTLEIQRTEQGDSAMYLCASSLEGVGGANVLTFGAGSRLTVL.

This clonotype was detected a few times. The rearrangement links TRBV7-2 to TRBJ1-2, with D unclear. The V gene's germline CDR1 is SGHTA and CDR2 FQGNSA. Trimming pared 0 bases from V and 3 bases from J, leaving 8 bases between. This CDR3 contains 14 residues. The CDR3 coding sequence is TGTGCCAGCAGCTTAGCTCGGGCAGACTATGGCTACACCTTC. It translates to CASSLARADYGYTF.

There are many counts of this clonotype. The chain combines TRBV28 with TRBJ2-2; 8 bases are a match to TRBD1. V was pared by 6 bases and J by 7 bases, with 7 bases of the junction left unmatched. The CDR3 totals 14 residues. CDR1 is MDHEN, CDR2 SYDVKM, per germline. CDR3 protein: CASSPGGLGGELFF. CDR3 bases: TGTGCCAGCAGCCCAGGGGGCTTGGGCGGGGAGCTGTTTTTT.

The chain employs TRBV7-9 and TRBJ1-4, with D maybe TRBD1 (5 bases). The germline V gene has CDR1 SEHNR and CDR2 FQNEAQ (reference sequence). This CDR3 is 13 amino acids long. V lost 6 bases and J 5 bases, leaving 10 bases between the germline ends. The CDR3 nucleotides read TGTGCCAGCAGTGACAGCCTGAATGAAAAACTGTTTTTT. Protein: CASSDSLNEKLFF.

This clonotype was seen a handful of times. The chain employs TRBV2 and TRBJ2-3; 8 nucleotides align to TRBD2. The CDR3 is 15 amino acids. Germline CDR1 reads SNHLY; CDR2 reads FYNNEI. With V trimmed by 8 bases and J by 6 bases, 13 bases remained unmatched. The CDR3 loop reads CASRASGPRRDTQYF. The CDR3 nucleotides read TGTGCCAGCCGGGCTAGCGGGCCACGAAGGGATACGCAGTATTTT.

V and J are TRBV30 and TRBJ1-2, with D maybe TRBD1 (6 bases). Germline values: CDR1 GTSNPN, CDR2 SVGIG (reference sequence). Trimming removed 1 base at V and 3 bases at J, with 12 bases between. The CDR3 is made up of 14 amino acids. The CDR3 DNA sequence: TGTGCCTGGAGTGCAGGGGAGGCCGACTATGGCTACACCTTC. Its protein product is CAWSAGEADYGYTF.

Ten or more counts support this clonotype. The J gene is TRBJ2-5, the V gene TRBV7-2, with D perhaps matching TRBD2 (5 bases). The CDR3 runs 15 residues. The V end lost 1 base, the J end lost 2 bases, and 11 bases lay between the germline ends. Per the germline V gene, CDR1 is SGHTA and CDR2 is FQGNSA. CDR3 sequence (DNA): TGTGCCAGCAGCTTAGTCTCAGCGGTTCAAGAGACCCAGTACTTC. Its translation is CASSLVSAVQETQYF.